One and the same sample provided the 23 T cell receptor beta chains below, sequenced in a study of shared clonotypes between healthy human individuals. The protocol was immunoSEQ multiplex PCR, while the TCRdb copy is restricted to in-frame clones and leaves out a portion. The data contain 2.3 million or so clones, 85% to 95% of them singletons. The sequenced sample consisted of naive CD4+ T cells from PBMCs. Subset reported: CD45RA+ positively selected. The receptors here all came from a man between 18 and 35 years old in good health. Some clones in this sample may be carry-over from other donors' samples.

V is TRBV10-3 and J is TRBJ1-5; D perhaps matches TRBD1 (5 bases). CDR3 length equals 16 residues. Germline values: CDR1 ENHRY, CDR2 SYGVKD. V was shortened by 2 bases and J by 4 bases, with 15 bases between the two germline ends. CDR3 DNA: TGTGCCATCAGTGAGATGGGGCGGGGAGAGAATCAGCCCCAGCATTTT. Translating gives CAISEMGRGENQPQHF.

A word on this clone: The identical CDR3 is also encoded by other nucleotide sequences in the sample. V usage is TRBV5-1 and J usage is TRBJ1-2; D might be TRBD1 (6 bases). Per germline, CDR1 SGHRS and CDR2 YFSETQ. This CDR3 has 14 amino acids. Trimming pared 4 bases from V and 1 base from J, leaving 11 bases between. The CDR3 coding sequence is TGCGCCAGCAGCCTGTCAGGGGTTAACTATGGCTACACCTTC. This translates into CASSLSGVNYGYTF.

The genes are TRBV5-6 and TRBJ1-5, with TRBD1 matching 9 bases. In germline, CDR1 is SGHDT, CDR2 YYEEEE. The CDR3 runs to 13 residues. The junction had 1 base not matched to a gene; V was cut back by 4 bases and J by 5 bases. CDR3 nucleotides: TGTGCCAGCAGCCGGGACAGGGATCAGCCCCAGCATTTT. Translated: CASSRDRDQPQHF.

The gene calls are TRBV29-1 and TRBJ2-2; D is uncertain. The V gene's germline CDR1 is SQVTM and CDR2 ANQGSEA. V was cut by 0 bases and J by 8 bases, with 10 bases left in between. This CDR3 has 13 amino acids. DNA of the CDR3: TGCAGCGTTGAAGAATCGGGTTGGGGGGAGCTGTTTTTT. This sequence encodes CSVEESGWGELFF.

The genes are TRBV18 and TRBJ2-2, with 10 nucleotides matching TRBD2. The length of the CDR3 is 16 residues. The trim removed 5 bases at V and 2 bases at J, leaving 5 bases unmatched. Germline CDR1 reads KGHSH; CDR2 reads LQKENI. In nucleotides, the CDR3 is TGTGCCAGCTCAGCGGGACTAGCGAGAAACACCGGGGAGCTGTTTTTT. This gives the protein CASSAGLARNTGELFF. Complete variable domain (other parts from reference TRBV18 and TRBJ2-2): NAGVMQNPRHLVRRRGQEARLRCSPMKGHSHVYWYRQLPEEGLKFMVYLQKENIIDESGMPKERFSAEFPKEGPSILRIQQVVRGDSAAYFCASSAGLARNTGELFFGEGSRLTVL.

The J gene is TRBJ1-1, the V gene TRBV28; possibly TRBD1 for D (5 bases). From germline, CDR1 is MDHEN and CDR2 SYDVKM. The CDR3 sequence is 15 residues long. Deletions cut 5 bases from V and 7 bases from J, with 20 bases between. The CDR3 nucleotides are TGTGCCAGCAGTCGCCCCCAGGGAGGTGTCCGTGAAGCTTTCTTT. It encodes CASSRPQGGVREAFF.

Details on this clone: Other DNA variants within this sample encode the same CDR3. The chain carries TRBV5-1 and TRBJ1-3; D uncertain. This CDR3 has 14 amino acids. Per germline, CDR1 SGHRS and CDR2 YFSETQ. V was pared by 0 bases and J by 0 bases, with 4 bases between. The CDR3 sequence is CASSLGGSGNTIYF. DNA of the CDR3: TGCGCCAGCAGCTTGGGCGGCTCTGGAAACACCATATATTTT. Together with reference TRBV5-1 and TRBJ1-3, the CDR3 gives the full variable domain: KAGVTQTPRYLIKTRGQQVTLSCSPISGHRSVSWYQQTPGQGLQFLFEYFSETQRNKGNFPGRFSGRQFSNSRSEMNVSTLELGDSALYLCASSLGGSGNTIYFGEGSWLTVV.

The chain couples TRBV7-9 to TRBJ2-1; 9 bases align to TRBD2. Germline CDR1 is SEHNR and CDR2 is FQNEAQ (reference sequence). The CDR3 is made up of 18 amino acids. Germline trimming cut 5 bases from V and 6 bases from J; bases unmatched to any gene: 17. The CDR3 nucleotides are TGTGCCAGCAGCAAAACCAAAACGCTTCTAGCGGGGACCAATGAGCAGTTCTTC. It specifies CASSKTKTLLAGTNEQFF.

V and J are TRBV4-2 and TRBJ2-2; 10 bases align to TRBD2. This CDR3 has 16 residues. V lost 4 bases to trimming and J lost 0 bases; unmatched junction nucleotides: 2. Germline V gene sequence: CDR1 LGHNA, CDR2 YNFKEQ. The CDR3 is CASSPGLAANTGELFF. CDR3 DNA sequence: TGTGCCAGCAGCCCTGGACTAGCGGCGAACACCGGGGAGCTGTTTTTT.

The chain joins TRBV30 to TRBJ2-1; 10 bases align to TRBD2. Trimming removed 3 bases from V and 1 base from J; junction bases left unmatched: 6. CDR1 is GTSNPN and CDR2 is SVGIG in the germline V gene (reference sequence). This CDR3 region has 16 residues. In nucleotides, the CDR3 is TGTGCCTGGAGCCTAGCGGGAGTGGGGTCCTACAATGAGCAGTTCTTC. It translates to CAWSLAGVGSYNEQFF.

The chain joins TRBV7-2 to TRBJ1-5; D unclear. Trimming took off 2 bases at V and 3 bases at J, with 11 bases between the two ends. There are 15 residues in the CDR3. Germline values: CDR1 SGHTA, CDR2 FQGNSA. CDR3 residues: CASSLRSGYNQPQHF. The DNA of the CDR3 is TGTGCCAGCAGCTTACGTTCGGGTTACAATCAGCCCCAGCATTTT.

Of note for this clone: Distinct nucleotide sequences in the sample also encode this CDR3. The V and J genes are TRBV18 and TRBJ1-1; D uncertain. The germline V gene encodes CDR1 KGHSH and CDR2 LQKENI. V shed 4 bases and J shed 1 base, with 7 bases lying between them. This CDR3 comprises 13 residues. CDR3 sequence: CASSLQQNTEAFF. The CDR3 nucleotides read TGTGCCAGCTCACTCCAGCAGAACACTGAAGCTTTCTTT.

The genes are TRBV13 and TRBJ1-1, with D unresolved. CDR1 is PRHDT, CDR2 FYEKMQ, per germline (reference sequence). The CDR3 length is 15 residues. Trimming stripped 5 bases from V and 3 bases from J, with 16 bases between. CDR3 in DNA: TGTGCCAGCAGCCTCGGCCCGAGGGAAGACACTGAAGCTTTCTTT. It is translated as CASSLGPREDTEAFF.

The chain joins TRBV5-4 to TRBJ2-5, with D maybe TRBD2 (6 bases). Trimming left V 4 bases short and J 5 bases short, with 21 bases between. The CDR3 sequence is 16 residues long. Germline V gene sequence: CDR1 SGHNT, CDR2 YYREEE (reference sequence). CDR3 residues: CASSPTTAGWAETQYF. For the CDR3, the DNA is TGTGCCAGCAGCCCCACCACGGCGGGATGGGCGGAGACCCAGTACTTC.

The CDR3 nucleotides read TGTGCCAGCAGCCGTGGGGCCGAGCAGTACTTC. It encodes CASSRGAEQYF. The chain uses TRBV5-6 and TRBJ2-5, with a possible D match to TRBD1 (5 bases). The J call may be faulty, since TRBJ2-7 better matches the DNA end. The CDR3 loop spans 11 amino acids. CDR1 and CDR2 (germline): SGHDT, YYEEEE.

The gene calls are TRBV9 and TRBJ1-2, with D perhaps matching TRBD1 (5 bases). The germline CDR1 and CDR2 sequences are SGDLS and YYNGEE. The CDR3 spans 14 residues. The V gene lost 4 bases and the J gene lost 6 bases, with 16 bases spanning the gap. CDR3: CASSPGRGSDGYTF. The CDR3 nucleotides read TGTGCCAGCAGCCCGGGACGGGGTAGTGATGGCTACACCTTC.

The chain is built from TRBV7-8 and TRBJ2-5; 7 positions match TRBD2. The germline V gene has CDR1 SGHVS and CDR2 FQNEAQ. Unmatched junction bases numbered 5, after V lost 1 base and J lost 0 bases. This CDR3 spans 16 amino acids. The CDR3 DNA is TGTGCCAGCAGCTTAGGCGGGGGTCATTACCAAGAGACCCAGTACTTC. This codes for CASSLGGGHYQETQYF.

CDR3 region: CASSPASGGTNYNEQFF. The CDR3 region has the DNA TGTGCCAGCTCACCGGCTTCCGGCGGGACTAACTACAATGAGCAGTTCTTC. This chain links TRBV18 with TRBJ2-1; TRBD2 aligns across 7 bases. Looked up from germline, CDR1 is KGHSH and CDR2 is LQKENI. The CDR3 loop spans 17 amino acids. V was pared by 3 bases and J by 3 bases, with 11 bases of the junction left unmatched. Drawing the rest from reference TRBV18 and TRBJ2-1, the complete variable domain is NAGVMQNPRHLVRRRGQEARLRCSPMKGHSHVYWYRQLPEEGLKFMVYLQKENIIDESGMPKERFSAEFPKEGPSILRIQQVVRGDSAAYFCASSPASGGTNYNEQFFGPGTRLTVL.

The gene calls are TRBV2 and TRBJ2-1; TRBD2 aligns across 8 bases. CDR1 is SNHLY, CDR2 FYNNEI, per germline. The CDR3 runs to 15 residues. V lost 3 bases to trimming and J lost 7 bases; unmatched junction nucleotides: 8. The CDR3 reads CASSDAGRGVNEQFF. The CDR3 DNA is TGTGCCAGCAGTGACGCAGGGCGGGGGGTAAATGAGCAGTTCTTC.

This chain joins TRBV11-1 and TRBJ2-1; a weak D match, TRBD2 (7 bases). Germline values: CDR1 SGHAT, CDR2 FQDESV (reference sequence). V was clipped by 5 bases and J by 2 bases, with 19 bases between them. The CDR3 has 17 amino acids. CDR3 in DNA: TGTGCCAGCAGCCAACGGAGGGGGAGGGGGACCTACAATGAGCAGTTCTTC. It codes for CASSQRRGRGTYNEQFF.

The J gene is TRBJ2-3, the V gene TRBV5-1, with TRBD2 matching over 13 bases. The CDR3 runs 16 residues. Trimming removed 4 bases from V and 8 bases from J; junction bases left unmatched: 10. Germline V gene data show CDR1 as SGHRS and CDR2 as YFSETQ. DNA for the CDR3: TGCGCCAGCAGCCCTCGGACTAGCGGGAGATCGGGTACGCAGTATTTT. Its translation is CASSPRTSGRSGTQYF.

For this clone: Distinct nucleotide sequences in the sample also encode this CDR3. V and J are TRBV13 and TRBJ2-7; 7 bases line up with TRBD1. Germline V gene sequence: CDR1 PRHDT, CDR2 FYEKMQ (reference sequence). The CDR3 has 14 residues. J lost 4 bases, V lost 3 bases, and 6 bases had no gene match. CDR3 in DNA: TGTGCCAGCAGCTTCGGGCAGGGGGTGTACGAGCAGTACTTC. Translated: CASSFGQGVYEQYF.

The chain recombines TRBV7-2 with TRBJ2-1, with D maybe TRBD1 (5 bases). The CDR3 is 15 residues long. In germline, CDR1 is SGHTA, CDR2 FQGNSA. The ends were cut back, 1 base at V and 5 bases at J, with 12 bases in the middle. In nucleotides, the CDR3 is TGTGCCAGCAGCTTAGAAGTCTGGGGCGACAATGAGCAGTTCTTC. It is translated as CASSLEVWGDNEQFF.